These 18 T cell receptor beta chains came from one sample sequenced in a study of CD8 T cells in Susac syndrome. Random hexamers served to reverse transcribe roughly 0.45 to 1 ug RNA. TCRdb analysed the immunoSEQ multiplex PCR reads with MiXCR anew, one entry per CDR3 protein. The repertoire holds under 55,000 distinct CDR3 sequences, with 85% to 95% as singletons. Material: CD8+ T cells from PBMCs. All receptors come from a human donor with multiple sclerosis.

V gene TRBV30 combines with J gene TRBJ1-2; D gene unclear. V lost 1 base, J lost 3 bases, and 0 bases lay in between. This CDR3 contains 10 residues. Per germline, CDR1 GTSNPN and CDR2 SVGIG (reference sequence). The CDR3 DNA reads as TGTGCCTGGAGTGACTATGGCTACACCTTC. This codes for CAWSDYGYTF.

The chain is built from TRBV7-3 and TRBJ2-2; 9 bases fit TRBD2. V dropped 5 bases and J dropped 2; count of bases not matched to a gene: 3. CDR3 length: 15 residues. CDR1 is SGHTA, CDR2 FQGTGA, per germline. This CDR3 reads CASSQGLANTGELFF. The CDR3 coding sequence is TGTGCCAGCAGCCAGGGACTAGCTAACACCGGGGAGCTGTTTTTT.

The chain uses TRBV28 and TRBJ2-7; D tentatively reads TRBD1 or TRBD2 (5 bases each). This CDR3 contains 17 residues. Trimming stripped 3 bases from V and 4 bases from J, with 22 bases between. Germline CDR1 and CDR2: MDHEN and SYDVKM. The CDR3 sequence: CASSLALGTALFYEQYF. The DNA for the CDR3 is TGTGCCAGCAGTTTGGCGCTCGGGACCGCTTTGTTTTACGAGCAGTACTTC.

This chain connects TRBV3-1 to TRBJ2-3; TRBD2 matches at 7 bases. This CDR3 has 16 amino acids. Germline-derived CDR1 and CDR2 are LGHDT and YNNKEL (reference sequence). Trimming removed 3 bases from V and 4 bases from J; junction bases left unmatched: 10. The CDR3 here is CASSHYETSRSDTQYF. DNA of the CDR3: TGTGCCAGCAGCCATTATGAGACTAGCCGATCAGATACGCAGTATTTT.

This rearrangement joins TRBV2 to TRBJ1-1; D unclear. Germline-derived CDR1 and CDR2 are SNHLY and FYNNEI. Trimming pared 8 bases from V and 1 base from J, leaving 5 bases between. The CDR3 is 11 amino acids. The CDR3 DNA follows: TGTGCCAGCCCCCGGAACACTGAAGCTTTCTTT. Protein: CASPRNTEAFF. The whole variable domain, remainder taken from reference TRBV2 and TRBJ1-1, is EPEVTQTPSHQVTQMGQEVILRCVPISNHLYFYWYRQILGQKVEFLVSFYNNEISEKSEIFDDQFSVERPDGSNFTLKIRSTKLEDSAMYFCASPRNTEAFFGQGTRLTVV.

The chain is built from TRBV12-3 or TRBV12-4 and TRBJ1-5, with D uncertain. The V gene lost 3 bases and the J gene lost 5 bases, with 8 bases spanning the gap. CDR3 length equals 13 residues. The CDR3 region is CASSFGIDQPQHF. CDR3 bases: TGTGCCAGCAGTTTTGGGATAGATCAGCCCCAGCATTTT.

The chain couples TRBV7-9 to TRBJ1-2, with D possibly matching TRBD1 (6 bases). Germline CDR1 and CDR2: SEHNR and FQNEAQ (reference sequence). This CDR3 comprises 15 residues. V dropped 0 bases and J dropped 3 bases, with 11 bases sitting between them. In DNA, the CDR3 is TGTGCCAGCAGCTTAGCGCAGGGGCTATACTATGGCTACACCTTC. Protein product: CASSLAQGLYYGYTF.

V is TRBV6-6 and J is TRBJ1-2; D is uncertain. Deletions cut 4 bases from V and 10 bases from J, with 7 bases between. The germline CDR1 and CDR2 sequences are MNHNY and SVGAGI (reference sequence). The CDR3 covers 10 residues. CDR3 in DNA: TGTGCCAGCAGTTCCTGGGTCTACACCTTC. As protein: CASSSWVYTF.

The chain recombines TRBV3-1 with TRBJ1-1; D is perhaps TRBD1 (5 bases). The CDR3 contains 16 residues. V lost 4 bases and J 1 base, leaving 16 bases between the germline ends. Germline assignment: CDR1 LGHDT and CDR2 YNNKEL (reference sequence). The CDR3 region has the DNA TGTGCCAGCAGCCCGGGGGGAGGCAGGGAGAACACTGAAGCTTTCTTT. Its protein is CASSPGGGRENTEAFF.

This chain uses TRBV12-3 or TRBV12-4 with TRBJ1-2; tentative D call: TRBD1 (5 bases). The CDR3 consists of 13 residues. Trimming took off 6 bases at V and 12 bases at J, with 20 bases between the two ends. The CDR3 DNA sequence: TGTGCCAGCAGCTCCGTGGGGCGTGGGCTACACACCTTC. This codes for CASSSVGRGLHTF.

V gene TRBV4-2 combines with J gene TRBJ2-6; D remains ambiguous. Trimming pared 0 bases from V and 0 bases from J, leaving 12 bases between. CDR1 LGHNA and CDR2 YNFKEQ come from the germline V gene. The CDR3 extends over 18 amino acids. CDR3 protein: CASSQDAGSDSGANVLTF. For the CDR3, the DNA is TGTGCCAGCAGCCAAGATGCAGGTTCAGACTCTGGGGCCAACGTCCTGACTTTC.

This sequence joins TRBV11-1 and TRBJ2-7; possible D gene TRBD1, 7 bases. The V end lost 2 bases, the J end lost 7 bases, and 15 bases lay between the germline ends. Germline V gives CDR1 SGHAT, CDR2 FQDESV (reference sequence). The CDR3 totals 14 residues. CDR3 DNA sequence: TGTGCCAGCAGCTTACTGACAGGGAGGTCAGAGCAGTACTTC. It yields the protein CASSLLTGRSEQYF.

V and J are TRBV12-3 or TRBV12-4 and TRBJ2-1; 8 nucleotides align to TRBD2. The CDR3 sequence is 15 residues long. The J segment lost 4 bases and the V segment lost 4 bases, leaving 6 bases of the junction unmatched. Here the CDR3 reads CASSSLGLGYNEQFF. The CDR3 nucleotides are TGTGCCAGCAGTTCACTGGGACTAGGGTACAATGAGCAGTTCTTC.

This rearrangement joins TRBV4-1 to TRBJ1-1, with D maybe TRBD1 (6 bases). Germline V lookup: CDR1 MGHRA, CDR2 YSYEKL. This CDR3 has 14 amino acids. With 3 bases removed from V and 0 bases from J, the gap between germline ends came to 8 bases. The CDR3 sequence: CASSHRQVNTEAFF. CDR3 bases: TGCGCCAGCAGCCATAGACAGGTGAACACTGAAGCTTTCTTT.

The CDR3 DNA reads TGTGCCAGCAGCTTAGCGGGGCAGGGTGGTTACGAGCAGTACTTC. It yields the protein CASSLAGQGGYEQYF. The chain is built from TRBV7-2 and TRBJ2-7; a possible D gene is TRBD1 (5 bases). CDR3 length: 15 amino acids. The V and J ends lost 0 bases and 4 bases respectively, with 13 bases between them. Germline V gene sequence: CDR1 SGHTA, CDR2 FQGNSA. Drawing the rest from reference TRBV7-2 and TRBJ2-7, the complete variable domain is GAGVSQSPSNKVTEKGKDVELRCDPISGHTALYWYRQSLGQGLEFLIYFQGNSAPDKSGLPSDRFSAERTGGSVSTLTIQRTQQEDSAVYLCASSLAGQGGYEQYFGPGTRLTVT.

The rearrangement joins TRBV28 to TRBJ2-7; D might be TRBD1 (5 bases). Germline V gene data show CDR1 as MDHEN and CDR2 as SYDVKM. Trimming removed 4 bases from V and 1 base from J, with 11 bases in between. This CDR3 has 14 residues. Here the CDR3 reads CASSSDTFSYEQYF. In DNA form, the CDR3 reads TGTGCCAGCAGTTCGGACACCTTTTCCTACGAGCAGTACTTC.

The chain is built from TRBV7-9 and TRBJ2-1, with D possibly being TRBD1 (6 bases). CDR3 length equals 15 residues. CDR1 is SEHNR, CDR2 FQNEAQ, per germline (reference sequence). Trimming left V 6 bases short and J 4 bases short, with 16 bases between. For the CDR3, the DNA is TGTGCCAGCAGTTTCCCTCGGGGACAATACAATGAGCAGTTCTTC. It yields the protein CASSFPRGQYNEQFF. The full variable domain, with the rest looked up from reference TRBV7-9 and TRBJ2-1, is DTGVSQNPRHKITKRGQNVTFRCDPISEHNRLYWYRQTLGQGPEFLTYFQNEAQLEKSRLLSDRFSAERPKGSFSTLEIQRTEQGDSAMYLCASSFPRGQYNEQFFGPGTRLTVL.

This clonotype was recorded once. CDR3 residues: CASSLSVHEQFF. CDR3 coding DNA: TGTGCCAGCAGCTTATCCGTCCATGAGCAGTTCTTC. The rearrangement joins TRBV7-9 to TRBJ2-1; D ambiguous. Germline V gene lookup returns CDR1 SEHNR and CDR2 FQNEAQ (reference sequence). The CDR3 is 12 residues long. Trimming took 2 bases from V and 8 from J, leaving 7 bases between them.